The 10 T cell receptor beta chains listed next were all sequenced from one sample in a study of cytomegalovirus exposure and HLA in healthy donors (dated by TCRdb to between 2016 and 2019). Library preparation used the immunoSEQ multiplex PCR assay. The multiplex PCR relied on a mix of 60 forward primers for TCR Vbeta segments and 13 reverse primers for TCR Jbeta segments. TCRdb mirrors the immuneACCESS table, restricted to in-frame sequences. Some clones are absent from its copies; in checked studies, under half trace to an unresolved V gene, and the reason for the others is unknown. This sample lists around 180,000 clones; 70% to 80% were detected once. The ten largest clonotypes hold under 2.5% of the sample. The sample consisted of PBMCs. Receptor source: a man aged 60 to 69 in good health and CMV-seronegative.

DNA of the CDR3: TGCGCCAGTTCCCCCAGACAGATAAAGAACACTGAAGCTTTCTTT. Its protein product is CASSPRQIKNTEAFF. The genes are TRBV5-1 and TRBJ1-1, with TRBD1 as a possible D gene (5 bases). With 8 bases removed from V and 1 base from J, the gap between germline ends came to 18 bases. The CDR3 runs to 15 residues. Germline lookup yields CDR1 SGHRS and CDR2 YFSETQ.

The genes are TRBV29-1 and TRBJ2-1, with 9 bases that match TRBD2. V was pared by 3 bases and J by 7 bases, with 7 bases of the junction left unmatched. This CDR3 has 14 amino acids. Germline V lookup: CDR1 SQVTM, CDR2 ANQGSEA. The CDR3 spells CSVELAGVGNEQFF. CDR3 DNA: TGCAGCGTTGAGTTAGCGGGAGTTGGTAATGAGCAGTTCTTC.

The genes are TRBV19 and TRBJ1-1; TRBD1 aligns across 12 bases. Per germline, CDR1 LNHDA and CDR2 SQIVND (reference sequence). The CDR3 extends over 16 amino acids. After removal of 6 bases from V and 4 bases from J, the junction contained 9 bases not matched to a gene. The CDR3 nucleotides are TGTGCCAGTAGCTCCGGGACAGGGGGCTGGGGCACTGAAGCTTTCTTT. Translated: CASSSGTGGWGTEAFF.

The V call is TRBV2, the J call TRBJ2-7, with D unclear. V gave up 2 bases and J gave up 2 bases, with 10 bases separating them. Germline lookup yields CDR1 SNHLY and CDR2 FYNNEI. CDR3 length equals 14 residues. The CDR3, as DNA: TGTGCCAGCAGTGAACTAGGAGCCACCTACGAGCAGTACTTC. It codes for CASSELGATYEQYF.

V usage is TRBV9 and J usage is TRBJ2-2; tentative D call: TRBD1 (5 bases). CDR1 is SGDLS and CDR2 is YYNGEE in the germline V gene. Trimming stripped 3 bases from V and 4 bases from J, with 13 bases between. CDR3 length: 15 residues. Here the CDR3 DNA reads TGTGCCAGCAGCGCAGAAACAGGTGGCACCGGGGAGCTGTTTTTT. Translating gives CASSAETGGTGELFF.

The CDR3 region has the DNA TGTGCCACCAGCAGAAACCTCCAGGAAAAACTGTTTTTT. Its protein product is CATSRNLQEKLFF. The genes are TRBV15 and TRBJ1-4; D remains unclear. The CDR3 has 13 residues. Germline assignment: CDR1 LNHNV and CDR2 YYDKDF (reference sequence). V was trimmed by 2 bases and J by 8 bases, leaving 9 bases between them.

DNA of the CDR3: TGTGCCAGCAGCCCCGCCGATCGGGCGGCGGGTGAGCAGTTCTTC. Residues: CASSPADRAAGEQFF. This chain links TRBV7-9 with TRBJ2-1, with a tentative D call TRBD2 (5 bases). The V and J ends lost 5 bases and 9 bases respectively, with 20 bases between them. Germline assignment: CDR1 SEHNR and CDR2 FQNEAQ (reference sequence). The CDR3 covers 15 residues.

The genes are TRBV6-1 and TRBJ2-1; 12 positions match TRBD1. The germline CDR1 and CDR2 sequences are MNHNS and SASEGT. V shed 4 bases and J 6 bases; nucleotides not matched to a gene: 13. The CDR3 covers 18 residues. The DNA for the CDR3 is TGTGCCAGCAGTGGGGACAGGGGGCAGGCTAGCGGGGGCAATGAGCAGTTCTTC. Encoded protein: CASSGDRGQASGGNEQFF.

The chain recombines TRBV5-1 with TRBJ1-5, with D possibly TRBD1 on 6 matching bases. Germline loops: CDR1 SGHRS, CDR2 YFSETQ. V was trimmed by 2 bases and J by 3 bases, leaving 12 bases between them. The CDR3 consists of 15 residues. CDR3 sequence reads: CASSLDGQPNQPQHF. The CDR3 DNA reads TGCGCCAGCAGCTTAGACGGACAGCCCAATCAGCCCCAGCATTTT.

A single count supports this clone. The chain combines TRBV2 with TRBJ1-2; D is perhaps TRBD1 (6 bases). CDR3 length equals 15 residues. V lost 6 bases, J lost 5 bases, and 19 bases lay in between. Germline V gives CDR1 SNHLY, CDR2 FYNNEI. This CDR3 reads CASSWTDGNVYGYTF. The CDR3 region has the DNA TGTGCCAGCAGCTGGACAGACGGAAATGTTTATGGCTACACCTTC. Together with reference TRBV2 and TRBJ1-2, the CDR3 gives the full variable domain: EPEVTQTPSHQVTQMGQEVILRCVPISNHLYFYWYRQILGQKVEFLVSFYNNEISEKSEIFDDQFSVERPDGSNFTLKIRSTKLEDSAMYFCASSWTDGNVYGYTFGSGTRLTVV.